The 29 T cell receptor beta chains in this list originate from one sample, sequenced in a study of kidney transplant recipient with SARS-CoV-2 infection. Using its own MiXCR run on the reads, TCRdb lists one record per CDR3 protein. Among fewer than 250,000 distinct CDR3 sequences listed, about 30% were seen once. The sample here was a blood sample, taken at baseline and on day 111 from a kidney transplant recipient. The receptors were sampled from a male patient in his thirties who had COVID-19 and was a kidney transplant recipient. Some T cells may have originated in the graft donor.

Comment on this clonotype: With a much larger clone just one base away, this may be a read error. The chain recombines TRBV25-1 with TRBJ1-2; maybe TRBD1 (6 bases). Germline assignment: CDR1 MGHDK and CDR2 SYGVNS. The CDR3 extends over 17 amino acids. V gave up 5 bases and J gave up 4 bases, with 23 bases separating them. The DNA for the CDR3 is TGTGCCAGCAGTCCGGACAGAGAACTGGGAAAGACCTATGGCTACACCTTC. This encodes CASSPDRELGKTYGYTF.

As for this clonotype: A single base separates this from a much larger clone, so it may be a read error. The CDR3 spells CSALMRSSIEKLLF. CDR3 in DNA: TGCAGTGCCCTCATGAGGTCCTCAATTGAAAAACTGCTTTTT. The chain combines TRBV20-1 with TRBJ1-4, with D hard to call. This CDR3 region has 14 residues. The germline gives CDR1 DFQATT, CDR2 SNEGSKA (reference sequence).

At least ten counts were recorded for this clonotype. The chain recombines TRBV7-7 with TRBJ1-2, with D unresolved. CDR3 length equals 17 residues. The ends were cut back, 5 bases at V and 4 bases at J, with 23 bases in the middle. Germline assignment: CDR1 SSHAT and CDR2 FNYEAQ (reference sequence). CDR3 coding DNA: TGTGCCAGCAGCCAAACAGATAAGTGCCGAAAGACCTATGGCTACACCTTC. It yields the protein CASSQTDKCRKTYGYTF.

A remark on this clonotype: This may be a read error: a much more frequent sequence differs by one nucleotide. The missing conserved phenylalanine or tryptophan at the end of this CDR3 makes a read error likely. The chain recombines TRBV28 with TRBJ2-7, with 7 bases identical to TRBD2. CDR1 is MDHEN, CDR2 SYDVKM, per germline. The V segment lost 7 bases and the J segment 6 bases; nucleotides outside the gene matches: 9. The CDR3 extends over 13 amino acids. The CDR3 loop is CASTLSGRGEQYL. In DNA, the CDR3 is TGTGCCAGCACCTTAAGTGGGAGGGGCGAGCAGTACCTC.

The chain combines TRBV12-3 or TRBV12-4 with TRBJ1-5; D is undetermined. This CDR3 is 15 amino acids long. With 3 bases removed from V and 9 bases from J, the gap between germline ends came to 18 bases. This CDR3 is CASSFGPYSDRPQHF. CDR3 in DNA: TGTGCCAGCAGTTTTGGGCCATATAGCGATCGGCCCCAGCATTTT.

This clonotype showed up just a few times. The chain is built from TRBV5-6 and TRBJ1-1; no clear D. Germline values: CDR1 SGHDT, CDR2 YYEEEE. The length of the CDR3 is 16 residues. V lost 0 bases to trimming and J lost 0 bases, with 12 bases between them. The CDR3 is CASSLGSALMNTEAFF. The CDR3 DNA is TGTGCCAGCAGCTTGGGATCCGCCCTGATGAACACTGAAGCTTTCTTT.

The chain is built from TRBV5-4 and TRBJ1-2, with D unclear. The CDR3 runs to 16 residues. The germline V and J ends were trimmed by 6 bases and 4 bases, with 22 bases remaining between them. CDR1 and CDR2 (germline): SGHNT, YYREEE (reference sequence). The CDR3 sequence is CASINCVPGKTYGYTF. The CDR3 nucleotides are TGTGCCAGCATCAACTGCGTACCAGGAAAGACCTATGGCTACACCTTC.

The CDR3 DNA reads TGTGCCAGCAGTGGCGAATCTCCTGGCTTAAAGACCTATGGCTACACCTTC. Amino acids: CASSGESPGLKTYGYTF. The chain uses TRBV27 and TRBJ1-2, with unresolved D. Germline V lookup: CDR1 MNHEY, CDR2 SMNVEV (reference sequence). The CDR3 runs 17 residues. Trimming pared 5 bases from V and 4 bases from J, leaving 23 bases between.

Note on this clonotype: A read error may explain this, as a much larger clone is one base away. The V and J genes are TRBV10-1 and TRBJ1-1; 8 bases fit TRBD1. The germline V gene encodes CDR1 WNHNN and CDR2 SYGVQD (reference sequence). This CDR3 is 16 amino acids long. After removal of 6 bases from V and 0 bases from J, the junction contained 9 bases not matched to a gene. This chain's CDR3 is CASSQDRDGMNTEAFF. The CDR3 DNA follows: TGCGCCAGCAGCCAGGACAGGGATGGTATGAACACTGAAGCTTTCTTT.

Concerning this clonotype: A read error may be the cause here, since a much bigger clone is one base away. The final CDR3 position lacks the conserved phenylalanine or tryptophan, pointing to a likely read error. The rearrangement uses TRBV3-1 and TRBJ2-1, with 9 nucleotides matching TRBD2. Gene TRBJ2-7 matches the end of the DNA better, so the J call may be wrong. This CDR3 contains 15 residues. CDR1 and CDR2 from the germline V gene are LGHDT and YNNKEL (reference sequence). CDR3 DNA: TGTGCCAGCAGCCCCGTGGCGGGGGGGGCCTACGAGCAGTACCTC. The encoded protein is CASSPVAGGAYEQYL.

On this clonotype: This sequence may be a read error, since a much larger clone differs from it by one base. The chain joins TRBV3-1 to TRBJ1-2; D remains unclear. The length of the CDR3 is 17 residues. The germline V and J ends were trimmed by 4 bases and 4 bases, with 22 bases remaining between them. Looked up from germline, CDR1 is LGHDT and CDR2 is YNNKEL (reference sequence). CDR3 in DNA: TGTGCCAGCAGCCGGTTTCACACCCTTCGAAAGACCTATGGCTACACCTTC. Translated: CASSRFHTLRKTYGYTF.

This clonotype has a handful of counts. V usage is TRBV6-5 and J usage is TRBJ2-1; unclear D gene. V shed 7 bases and J shed 0 bases, with 13 bases lying between them. Germline values: CDR1 MNHEY, CDR2 SVGAGI. The CDR3 totals 15 residues. Here the CDR3 DNA reads TGTGCCAGCACCTACGGAGTTAGCTCCTACAATGAGCAGTTCTTC. This translates into CASTYGVSSYNEQFF.

This clonotype was seen ten or more times. The chain employs TRBV6-6 and TRBJ1-5; D uncertain. The CDR3 sequence is 14 residues long. The ends were cut back, 0 bases at V and 7 bases at J, with 10 bases in the middle. Germline CDR1 reads MNHNY; CDR2 reads SVGAGI (reference sequence). DNA of the CDR3: TGTGCCAGCAGTTACTCAATGGAGGTGCAGCCCCAGCATTTT. This translates into CASSYSMEVQPQHF.

This clonotype was observed once. This sequence may be a read error, since a much larger clone differs from it by one base. This chain links TRBV6-2 or TRBV6-3 with TRBJ1-2; D remains ambiguous. The germline CDR1 and CDR2 sequences are MNHEY and SVGEGT. Trimming took off 5 bases at V and 4 bases at J, with 23 bases between the two ends. This CDR3 contains 17 residues. As DNA, the CDR3 is TGTGCCAGCAGTAGTGGAGGGCCTTACGGAAAGACCTATGGCTACACCTTC. The encoded protein is CASSSGGPYGKTYGYTF.

This clonotype was observed at least ten times. As DNA, the CDR3 is TGCAGTGCCGTTCGCGGGAGGGCAGAAGAGCAGTTCTTC. This translates into CSAVRGRAEEQFF. This chain uses TRBV20-1 with TRBJ2-1, with 9 nucleotides matching TRBD2. V was clipped by 6 bases and J by 10 bases; unmatched bases: 10. The CDR3 runs 13 residues. Germline values: CDR1 DFQATT, CDR2 SNEGSKA (reference sequence).

This clonotype was seen repeatedly, ten times or more. The rearrangement uses TRBV7-8 and TRBJ1-2; D remains unclear. The CDR3 has 17 residues. Trimming took off 5 bases at V and 4 bases at J, with 23 bases between the two ends. CDR1 is SGHVS and CDR2 is FQNEAQ in the germline V gene. The chain's CDR3 is CASSPDGFTRKTYGYTF. DNA for the CDR3: TGTGCCAGCAGCCCGGACGGGTTTACCCGAAAGACCTATGGCTACACCTTC.

This clonotype was picked up many times. The chain joins TRBV3-1 to TRBJ2-7; no definite D call. Germline V gene lookup returns CDR1 LGHDT and CDR2 YNNKEL (reference sequence). Trimming pared 3 bases from V and 1 base from J, leaving 22 bases between. CDR3 length: 18 amino acids. CDR3 region: CASSHLNPWGSLSYEQYF. CDR3 DNA sequence: TGTGCCAGCAGCCACCTCAACCCTTGGGGTTCGCTATCCTACGAGCAGTACTTC.

This clonotype was detected many times. The chain couples TRBV30 to TRBJ1-2; no clear D gene. CDR1 is GTSNPN, CDR2 SVGIG, per germline (reference sequence). The CDR3 has 16 residues. V lost 5 bases and J lost 4, with 23 bases in between. In DNA form, the CDR3 reads TGTGCCTGGTCTACTGGGCGTTATAGAAAGACCTATGGCTACACCTTC. This gives the protein CAWSTGRYRKTYGYTF.

There are a few counts of this clonotype. The rearrangement joins TRBV3-1 to TRBJ2-2; D uncertain. The length of the CDR3 is 18 residues. The germline V and J ends were trimmed by 5 bases and 5 bases, with 24 bases remaining between them. Germline V gene sequence: CDR1 LGHDT, CDR2 YNNKEL (reference sequence). The CDR3: CASSCYAPISGLTGELFF. For the CDR3, the DNA is TGTGCCAGCAGCTGCTATGCTCCCATTTCAGGCTTGACCGGGGAGCTGTTTTTT.

About this clonotype: A much larger clone lies one base from this, so it may be a read error. The V and J genes are TRBV12-5 and TRBJ1-2; tentative D call: TRBD1 (5 bases). The CDR3 consists of 17 residues. V gave up 5 bases and J gave up 4 bases, with 23 bases separating them. The germline gives CDR1 LGHNT, CDR2 FRNRAP. CDR3 in amino acids: CASGDLGLQGKTYGYTF. The CDR3 DNA follows: TGTGCTAGTGGTGACTTAGGTTTGCAGGGAAAGACCTATGGCTACACCTTC. Combining the CDR3 with reference TRBV12-5 and TRBJ1-2 gives the whole variable domain DARVTQTPRHKVTEMGQEVTMRCQPILGHNTVFWYRQTMMQGLELLAYFRNRAPLDDSGMPKDRFSAEMPDATLATLKIQPSEPRDSAVYFCASGDLGLQGKTYGYTFGSGTRLTVV.

This clonotype was recorded at least ten times. The V and J genes are TRBV20-1 and TRBJ2-2; D ambiguous. Germline V CDR1 and CDR2: DFQATT, SNEGSKA (reference sequence). Trimming took 3 bases from V and 3 from J, leaving 14 bases between them. CDR3 length: 15 residues. CDR3 sequence: CSASARNQYTGELFF. The CDR3 DNA follows: TGCAGTGCTAGTGCCAGGAATCAATACACCGGGGAGCTGTTTTTT.

V and J are TRBV7-3 and TRBJ2-1; TRBD1 or TRBD2 may be the D gene (7 bases each). Deletions cut 1 base from V and 9 bases from J, with 16 bases between. The CDR3 has 15 residues. From germline, CDR1 is SGHTA and CDR2 FQGTGA. CDR3 nucleotides: TGTGCCAGCAGCTTAAGGGGGGGTTACAGGGGTGAGCAGTTCTTC. Its translation: CASSLRGGYRGEQFF.

This clonotype was found many times. This rearrangement joins TRBV7-9 to TRBJ2-7; 13 bases map to TRBD2. V shed 4 bases and J 1 base; nucleotides not matched to a gene: 4. Per germline, CDR1 SEHNR and CDR2 FQNEAQ (reference sequence). The CDR3 loop spans 16 amino acids. The CDR3: CASSYTSGGVSYEQYF. The CDR3, as DNA: TGTGCCAGCAGCTATACTAGCGGGGGGGTATCCTACGAGCAGTACTTC.

This clonotype was detected many times. The chain is built from TRBV27 and TRBJ2-7, with D possibly matching TRBD2 (7 bases). V was cut by 5 bases and J by 7 bases, with 18 bases left in between. The CDR3 consists of 14 residues. CDR1 is MNHEY, CDR2 SMNVEV, per germline (reference sequence). CDR3 amino acids: CASSVNRDYYEQYF. The CDR3 DNA follows: TGTGCCAGCAGTGTTAACAGGGACTACTATGAGCAGTACTTC.

This clonotype was seen many times. The gene calls are TRBV8-2 and TRBJ2-6. TRBV8-2 is annotated as a pseudogene. The CDR3 spans 17 residues. CDR3 bases: TGTGGCAGACACGAGAGGATAACACAAAGTCGGGCCAACGTCCTGACTTTC. It specifies CGRHERITQSRANVLTF.

This clonotype was observed at least ten times. V and J are TRBV9 and TRBJ1-2; D ambiguous. The CDR3 has 16 residues. V was clipped by 5 bases and J by 4 bases, with 21 bases between them. Germline values: CDR1 SGDLS, CDR2 YYNGEE. The CDR3 loop reads CASRASYSRKTYGYTF. As DNA, the CDR3 is TGTGCCAGCAGAGCCTCGTACTCAAGAAAGACCTATGGCTACACCTTC. Filled out from reference TRBV9 and TRBJ1-2, the complete variable domain reads DSGVTQTPKHLITATGQRVTLRCSPRSGDLSVYWYQQSLDQGLQFLIQYYNGEERAKGNILERFSAQQFPDLHSELNLSSLELGDSALYFCASRASYSRKTYGYTFGSGTRLTVV.

This clonotype was detected many times. The chain joins TRBV5-1 to TRBJ2-1; D gene ambiguous. CDR3 length: 15 amino acids. Germline V gene sequence: CDR1 SGHRS, CDR2 YFSETQ. The V end was cut by 0 bases, the J end by 7 bases, with 14 bases between. The CDR3 DNA follows: TGCGCCAGCAGCTTGGAGGACCACCCGTCTAATGAGCAGTTCTTC. This translates into CASSLEDHPSNEQFF. The full variable domain, rest sourced from reference TRBV5-1 and TRBJ2-1, is KAGVTQTPRYLIKTRGQQVTLSCSPISGHRSVSWYQQTPGQGLQFLFEYFSETQRNKGNFPGRFSGRQFSNSRSEMNVSTLELGDSALYLCASSLEDHPSNEQFFGPGTRLTVL.

Many counts were recorded for this clonotype. J is TRBJ2-3 and V is TRBV24-1, with 8 bases fitting TRBD1. V lost 6 bases to trimming and J lost 8 bases; unmatched junction nucleotides: 9. Germline V gene lookup returns CDR1 KGHDR and CDR2 SFDVKD. This CDR3 has 14 amino acids. This CDR3 is CATSFSGTGGTQYF. As DNA, the CDR3 is TGTGCCACCAGTTTCAGCGGCACAGGGGGTACGCAGTATTTT.

Turning to this clonotype: This may come from a read error, since a much larger clone is one base off. The chain is built from TRBV19 and TRBJ1-2; D remains ambiguous. Trimming left V 4 bases short and J 4 bases short, with 22 bases between. The CDR3 extends over 17 amino acids. CDR1 and CDR2 from the germline V gene are LNHDA and SQIVND (reference sequence). The CDR3 protein is CASSTYLTNRETYGYTF. DNA for the CDR3: TGTGCCAGTAGTACCTACTTGACAAATCGAGAGACCTATGGCTACACCTTC.